The rows below give T cell receptor beta chains drawn from one sample of a study of human T cells and chemical hapten exposure. TCRdb reanalysed the RACE reads using MiXCR and keeps one entry per CDR3 protein. The table has 80,000 or so distinct CDR3 sequences, roughly 10% seen once. The specimen comprised whole blood, sampled in connection with sensitization to the hapten diphenylcyclopropenone (DPC). The receptors come from a woman aged 45-65 years with alopecia areata. Some clones in this sample may be carry-over from other donors' samples. Each CDR3 is given with its conserved first and last residue. The D gene is left open where the match is weak. A clone size is listed for some rows: how often the clone was seen (once, few, many), or a class if it is expanded.

v_call	j_call	d_call	clone_size	cdr3_nt	cdr3_aa
TRBV7-6	TRBJ1-3	NA	many	TGTGCCAGCAGCTTAGACGGTCGGGGGGCAACTGGAAACACCATATATTTT	CASSLDGRGATGNTIYF
TRBV14	TRBJ2-7	NA	NA	TGTGCCAGCAGCCATTTAGGGCCGGTCGGGACCGAGCAGTACTTC	CASSHLGPVGTEQYF
TRBV11-2	TRBJ2-5	NA	many	TGTGCCAGCAGTACTATAACCCAGTACTTC	CASSTITQYF
TRBV5-1	TRBJ2-1	TRBD1	NA	TGCGCCAGCAGCTATAGGACAGGTTCTGCCTACAATGAGCAGTTCTTC	CASSYRTGSAYNEQFF
TRBV7-2	TRBJ1-6	NA	many	TGTGCCAGCAGCTTAGTTTGGGGGGGCAGTAATTCACCCCTCCACTTT	CASSLVWGGSNSPLHF
TRBV7-2	TRBJ1-6	NA	NA	TGTGCCAGCAGCTTCTCTCTTACTTCGCCCCTCCACTTT	CASSFSLTSPLHF
TRBV4-1	TRBJ1-4	NA	NA	TGCGCCAGCAGCCAAGATCGGAACGCGATTTTACGAGGGAAACTGTTTTTT	CASSQDRNAILRGKLFF
TRBV10-3	TRBJ1-1	NA	NA	TGTGCCATCACTCAAAGGGGGGATGGGGACACTGAAGCTTTCTTT	CAITQRGDGDTEAFF
TRBV28	TRBJ2-7	NA	NA	TGTGCCAGCAAATCGGAGCTAGCCCGCGAGCAGTACTTC	CASKSELAREQYF
TRBV4-3	TRBJ1-1	NA	few	TGCGCCAGCAGCCAAGATGGACTGTTTCGAGGGAACACTGAAGCTTTCTTT	CASSQDGLFRGNTEAFF
TRBV28	TRBJ2-7	NA	many	TGTGCCAGCAGTCGACAGATTTACGAGCAGTACTTC	CASSRQIYEQYF
TRBV20-1	TRBJ1-2	TRBD1	many	TGCAGTGCCACCGGGACAGTAGAGCTTCCTTCCTTCGGCTACACCTTC	CSATGTVELPSFGYTF
TRBV6-2/TRBV6-3	TRBJ2-7	NA	many	TGTGCCAGCAGCTCCCTCCGGGCCCCGTCCTACGAGCAGTACTTC	CASSSLRAPSYEQYF
TRBV24-1	TRBJ2-3	TRBD1	NA	TGTGCCACCAGTGATGGGACAGGTCCTCTCCCCACAGATACGCAGTATTTT	CATSDGTGPLPTDTQYF
TRBV6-6	TRBJ1-1	NA	many	TGTGCCAGCAGTTACCATCAGGGTAGATCGAACACTGAAGCTTTCTTT	CASSYHQGRSNTEAFF
TRBV6-1	TRBJ2-7	NA	NA	TGTGCCAGCGGGTTCGACCGCACCCTCTCCTACGAGCAGTACTTC	CASGFDRTLSYEQYF
TRBV18	TRBJ2-7	NA	NA	TGTGCCAGCTCACCTACCTCCGGGGCCTACGAGCAGTACTTC	CASSPTSGAYEQYF
TRBV9	TRBJ1-1	TRBD1	NA	TGTGCCAGCAGCCCCCGGACAGGGGACAAGACGGCTTTCTTT	CASSPRTGDKTAFF
TRBV11-2	TRBJ2-3	TRBD2	many	TGTGCCAGCAACAGATTGAGCGGGGGGCCAGATACGCAGTATTTT	CASNRLSGGPDTQYF
TRBV7-9	TRBJ2-2	NA	NA	TGTGCCAGCAGCTTAACAGATCTGACCGGGGAGCTGTTTTTT	CASSLTDLTGELFF
TRBV19	TRBJ2-7	TRBD1	few	TGTGCCAGGATCACGCAGGGACAGCGATCCTACGAGCAGTACTTC	CARITQGQRSYEQYF
TRBV9	TRBJ2-7	TRBD1	NA	TGTGCCAGCAGCGTAGCCTGGGACAGCACCAGCGAGCAGTACTTC	CASSVAWDSTSEQYF
TRBV6-1	TRBJ1-5	NA	NA	TGTGCCAGCAGTGAAGTAAGCAATCAGCCCCAGCATTTT	CASSEVSNQPQHF
TRBV9	TRBJ2-5	NA	NA	TGTGCCAGCAGCGTAGAGGGGGGCCAGCAAGAGACCCAGTACTTC	CASSVEGGQQETQYF
TRBV14	TRBJ2-1	NA	many	TGTGCCAGCAGCCCCCAACAGGGCAATGAGCAGTTCTTC	CASSPQQGNEQFF
TRBV11-2	TRBJ1-5	NA	NA	TGTGCCAGCAGCTTAGGCCCTACAGTGACCCAGCATTTT	CASSLGPTVTQHF
TRBV7-9	TRBJ2-6	NA	many	TGTGCCAGCAGCCCACCCCGCCAGGGGCCCCCTGGGGCCAACGTCCTGACTTTC	CASSPPRQGPPGANVLTF
TRBV12-3/TRBV12-4	TRBJ2-5	TRBD2	NA	TGTGCCAGCAGTTTGCAGGGTTCCAGCGGGGGGCAAGAGACCCAGTACTTC	CASSLQGSSGGQETQYF
TRBV7-8	TRBJ2-3	NA	few	TGTGCCAGCAGCTTAAGAATTACTAGCACAGATACGCAGTATTTT	CASSLRITSTDTQYF
TRBV4-1	TRBJ2-3	NA	NA	TGCGCCAGCAACACCAAGATAAGGGGCAGGGCAGATACGCAGTATTTT	CASNTKIRGRADTQYF
TRBV6-6	TRBJ1-5	TRBD1	many	TGTGCCAGCAGTTCAGGACAGGGGCTATCTCATCAGCCCCAGCATTTT	CASSSGQGLSHQPQHF
TRBV7-2	TRBJ2-3	TRBD2	few	TGTGCCAGCAGCTTCAAGCGGGGTTCCACAGATACGCAGTATTTT	CASSFKRGSTDTQYF
TRBV29-1	TRBJ1-5	TRBD1	many	TGCAGCGTACTACAGGGGGACAGCAATCAGCCCCAGCATTTT	CSVLQGDSNQPQHF
TRBV27	TRBJ1-5	NA	few	TGTGCCAGCAGTTTATTTCCAGGGAGCAATCAGCCCCAGCATTTT	CASSLFPGSNQPQHF
TRBV28	TRBJ1-1	TRBD1	many	TGTGCCAGCAGTTCAGTTCCGTCGACAGGGCTCGGCACTGAAGCTTTCTTT	CASSSVPSTGLGTEAFF
TRBV4-1	TRBJ2-3	NA	many	TGCGCCAGCAGCCACAGCTTCCTTAGCACAGATACGCAGTATTTT	CASSHSFLSTDTQYF
TRBV18	TRBJ2-3	NA	NA	TGTGCCAGCTCACCATTCCGTCCGGGGGACGATACGCAGTATTTT	CASSPFRPGDDTQYF
TRBV12-3/TRBV12-4	TRBJ2-1	TRBD2	NA	TGTGCCAGCACCAAGACTAGCGGGGGGGTGTCCTACAATGAGCAGTTCTTC	CASTKTSGGVSYNEQFF
TRBV20-1	TRBJ1-5	TRBD1	few	TGCAGTGCCCAGGGGGCCAGGAGAAATCAGCCCCAGCATTTT	CSAQGARRNQPQHF
TRBV10-3	TRBJ1-2	NA	NA	TGTGCCATCAGTGAGTCCCAGGGACTACCCTATGGCTACACCTTC	CAISESQGLPYGYTF
TRBV12-3/TRBV12-4	TRBJ1-3	TRBD1	few	TGTGCCAGCAGCCGCCGGACAGGACGCCTTGCGGGAAACACCATATATTTT	CASSRRTGRLAGNTIYF
TRBV5-1	TRBJ1-1	NA	NA	TGCGCCAGCAGCTTGGCCAGGGGAGGACTGAACACTGAAGCTTTCTTT	CASSLARGGLNTEAFF
TRBV30	TRBJ1-5	NA	few	TGTGCCTGGAGTGTAGGGTCGGGCATTGGGGGGCCCCAGCATTTT	CAWSVGSGIGGPQHF
TRBV5-1	TRBJ1-4	NA	many	TGCGCCAGCAACCCAGGGACTCTTGGTGAAAAACTGTTTTTT	CASNPGTLGEKLFF
TRBV29-1	TRBJ2-3	NA	many	TGCAGCCCACGAAGGAGGCCAGATACGCAGTATTTT	CSPRRRPDTQYF
TRBV7-6	TRBJ2-5	TRBD2	few	TGTGCCAGCAGCTTAGAACTAGCGGGGGCCTCGTACCAAGAGACCCAGTACTTC	CASSLELAGASYQETQYF
TRBV7-9	TRBJ1-2	NA	NA	TGTGCCAGCAGCTACAACAACTATGGCTACACCTTC	CASSYNNYGYTF
TRBV7-9	TRBJ2-4	NA	many	TGTGCCAGCAGCTTAGGCCCCCGAAACGGGTTCATTCAGTACTTC	CASSLGPRNGFIQYF
TRBV6-2/TRBV6-3	TRBJ2-7	TRBD2	few	TGTGCCAGCAGTTACAACCCTCGGACTAGCGGATACGAGCAGTACTTC	CASSYNPRTSGYEQYF
TRBV6-6	TRBJ1-1	NA	few	TGTGCCAGCAAAAATGAGGGGGTGTCGGCCACTGAAGCTTTCTTT	CASKNEGVSATEAFF
TRBV3-1	TRBJ1-1	TRBD1	many	TGTGCCAGCAGCCCACAGGGGGCAAGGACTGAAGCTTTCTTT	CASSPQGARTEAFF
TRBV20-1	TRBJ1-1	NA	many	TGCAGTGCCATTCCTCCGACGGGGGTGAACACTGAAGCTTTCTTT	CSAIPPTGVNTEAFF
TRBV7-8	TRBJ1-1	NA	few	TGTGCCAGCAGCCTGACAGGCTCCGCGAACACTGAAGCTTTCTTT	CASSLTGSANTEAFF
TRBV11-2	TRBJ1-1	NA	few	TGTGCCAGCAGCTTCTCAGGGACTGAAGCTTTCTTT	CASSFSGTEAFF
TRBV10-3	TRBJ1-2	TRBD1	NA	TGTGCCATCCGGGACAGGGAAACCTATGGCTACACCTTC	CAIRDRETYGYTF
TRBV27	TRBJ1-1	NA	NA	TGTGCCAGCAGTTTTATAGTGGCGGGAGAAAGCATGAACACTGAAGCTTTCTTT	CASSFIVAGESMNTEAFF
TRBV10-3	TRBJ1-1	NA	many	TGTGCCATCAGCCGAGACTCGGGCACTGAAGCTTTCTTT	CAISRDSGTEAFF
TRBV5-1	TRBJ1-5	NA	few	TGCGCCCGCCAGGGAGGGGGCAATCAGCCCCAGCATTTT	CARQGGGNQPQHF
TRBV20-1	TRBJ2-3	TRBD2	NA	TGCAGTGCTAGCCCTAGCGGGGGGGCAAGCACAGATACGCAGTATTTT	CSASPSGGASTDTQYF